This T cell receptor beta chain originates from a study of T-cell memory formation after mild COVID-19. Whole-study context: TCR clustering was largely donor specific.

Findings of the study overall: Researchers found some responding clones in pre-infection memory, a sign that cross-reactive memory joined.

Comments on this clonotype: Its target is unknown.

The V gene's germline CDR1 is SGHRS and CDR2 YFSETQ. Trimming took off 3 bases at V and 5 bases at J, with 8 bases between the two ends. The CDR3 is 13 residues long. 5'RACE with constant-segment primers built TCRalpha and TCRbeta cDNA libraries with UMIs. TCRdb called the 5' RACE reads again in MiXCR, with one record for every CDR3 protein. Of about 320,000 distinct CDR3 sequences listed, roughly an eighth are singletons. This chain links TRBV5-1 with TRBJ1-4; D possibly corresponds to TRBD1 (5 bases). The sequence derives from a man aged 18 to 29 who had mild COVID-19 (a few samples of this study predate the infection). Cell type and time point are not known. Sequencing input: PBMCs or a T cell subset sorted from them (not recorded which). This chain's CDR3 is CASSWYRNEKLFF. In DNA, the CDR3 is TGCGCCAGCAGCTGGTACAGGAATGAAAAACTGTTTTTT.